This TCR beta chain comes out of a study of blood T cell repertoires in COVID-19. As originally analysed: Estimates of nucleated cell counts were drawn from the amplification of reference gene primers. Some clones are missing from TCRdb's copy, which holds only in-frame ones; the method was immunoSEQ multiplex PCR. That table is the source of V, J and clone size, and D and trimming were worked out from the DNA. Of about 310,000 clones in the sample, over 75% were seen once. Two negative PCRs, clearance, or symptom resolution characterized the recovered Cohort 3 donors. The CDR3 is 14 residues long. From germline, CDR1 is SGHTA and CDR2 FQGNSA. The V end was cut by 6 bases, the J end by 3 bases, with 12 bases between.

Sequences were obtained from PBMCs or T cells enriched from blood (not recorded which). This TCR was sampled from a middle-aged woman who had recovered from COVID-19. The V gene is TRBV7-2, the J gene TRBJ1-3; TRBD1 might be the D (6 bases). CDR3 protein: CASSITGSGNTIYF. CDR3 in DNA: TGTGCCAGCAGTATTACAGGGAGTGGAAACACCATATATTTT.